Sequencing of this T cell receptor (beta chain) was carried out in a study of blood T cell repertoires in COVID-19. In the study overall: The United States, Italy and Spain provided the acute and convalescent COVID-19 samples.

This clone was seen once. The trim removed 4 bases at V and 0 bases at J, leaving 7 bases unmatched. Germline V gene sequence: CDR1 MNHEY, CDR2 SVGEGT. This CDR3 contains 18 residues. All recovered Cohort 3 donors got two negative PCRs, got clearance, or saw symptom resolution. In the original processing: It was from reference gene primer amplification that nucleated cell counts were estimated. Using immunoSEQ multiplex PCR, the repertoire was profiled, and TCRdb retains in-frame clones only, with some absent. That table is the source of V, J and clone size, and D and trimming were worked out from the DNA. The sample has more than 200,000 clones; around 89% are singletons.

This chain joins TRBV6-2 or TRBV6-3 and TRBJ2-1; 12 bases agree with TRBD2. The receptor was derived from a woman aged 30 to 39 who had recovered from COVID-19. Source material: PBMCs or T cells enriched from blood (not recorded which). In DNA form, the CDR3 reads TGTGCCAGCAGTTCGACTAGCGGGAGCCTTCTCTCCTACAATGAGCAGTTCTTC. Translation gives CASSSTSGSLLSYNEQFF.